These 14 T cell receptor beta chains came from one sample sequenced in a study of cytomegalovirus exposure and HLA in healthy donors. The PCR ran on 60 Vbeta and 13 Jbeta primers. Some clones are missing from TCRdb's copy, which holds only in-frame ones; the method was immunoSEQ multiplex PCR. The sample has some 110,000 clones. Sequenced sample: PBMCs. The receptor set was obtained from a man aged 40-55 years in good health and CMV-seropositive.

The genes are TRBV12-2 and TRBJ2-6; the table's D gene call, TRBD1, was not cross checked with the DNA. TRBV12-2 is shown as a pseudogene. This CDR3 has 18 residues. DNA for the CDR3: TGTGCAAGTCGCTCGATAGTTTGGGCCGCCTCTGGGGCCAACGTCCTGACTTTC. Its translation: CASRSIVWAASGANVLTF.

The gene calls are TRBV5-6 and TRBJ2-6; 7 bases are shared with TRBD1. J lost 1 base, V lost 1 base, and 8 bases had no gene match. CDR3 size: 18 residues. In germline, CDR1 is SGHDT, CDR2 YYEEEE. CDR3 in amino acids: CASSLFRQGISGANVLTF. The CDR3 DNA sequence: TGTGCCAGCAGCTTGTTTAGACAGGGCATTTCTGGGGCCAACGTCCTGACTTTC. The variable domain in full, with the rest retrieved from reference TRBV5-6 and TRBJ2-6, is DAGVTQSPTHLIKTRGQQVTLRCSPKSGHDTVSWYQQALGQGPQFIFQYYEEEERQRGNFPDRFSGHQFPNYSSELNVNALLLGDSALYLCASSLFRQGISGANVLTFGAGSRLTVL.

The chain uses TRBV28 and TRBJ2-1; 7 bases line up with TRBD1. After removal of 6 bases from V and 6 bases from J, the junction contained 20 bases not matched to a gene. Germline V gene sequence: CDR1 MDHEN, CDR2 SYDVKM. The length of the CDR3 is 18 residues. The CDR3 nucleotides are TGTGCCAGCAGCCCTCAATCCACCGGGACAGCTTTAACCAATGAGCAGTTCTTC. Its translation: CASSPQSTGTALTNEQFF.

The chain has TRBV15 and TRBJ1-4, with 7 nucleotides matching TRBD1. The V segment lost 2 bases and the J segment 10 bases; nucleotides outside the gene matches: 13. The CDR3 is 16 amino acids. CDR1 LNHNV and CDR2 YYDKDF come from the germline V gene (reference sequence). This CDR3 is CATSRTTGPAGGKLFF. The CDR3 DNA is TGTGCCACCAGCAGAACTACAGGGCCGGCAGGGGGAAAACTGTTTTTT.

The chain uses TRBV6-1 and TRBJ2-2, with D possibly TRBD2 on 5 matching bases. This CDR3 spans 16 amino acids. CDR1 is MNHNS, CDR2 SASEGT, per germline. The V end lost 2 bases, the J end lost 1 base, and 11 bases lay between the germline ends. The CDR3 reads CASSELGSGNTGELFF. The CDR3 DNA follows: TGTGCCAGCAGTGAATTGGGGAGCGGGAACACCGGGGAGCTGTTTTTT.

The chain carries TRBV5-6 and TRBJ2-7; D perhaps matches TRBD1 (6 bases). The length of the CDR3 is 14 residues. Germline loops: CDR1 SGHDT, CDR2 YYEEEE. V was shortened by 4 bases and J by 3 bases, with 14 bases between the two germline ends. The CDR3 sequence is CASSLLNRDYEQYF. CDR3 coding DNA: TGTGCCAGCAGCCTTTTAAACAGGGACTACGAGCAGTACTTC.

This chain links TRBV5-1 with TRBJ1-1; D possibly corresponds to TRBD1 (6 bases). CDR1 and CDR2 (germline): SGHRS, YFSETQ. There are 14 residues in the CDR3. Trimming stripped 5 bases from V and 0 bases from J, with 11 bases between. CDR3: CASRSDSLNTEAFF. The CDR3 DNA reads as TGCGCCAGCAGATCGGACAGTCTGAACACTGAAGCTTTCTTT.

This chain uses TRBV10-3 with TRBJ2-7, with 9 bases aligning to TRBD1. The germline gives CDR1 ENHRY, CDR2 SYGVKD. The CDR3 is 14 residues long. The junction had 5 bases not matched to a gene; V was cut back by 4 bases and J by 4 bases. The CDR3 is CAISGPGQGYEQYF. CDR3 coding DNA: TGTGCCATCAGTGGGCCGGGACAGGGATACGAGCAGTACTTC.

J is TRBJ1-1 and V is TRBV19, with TRBD1 identical over 9 bases. Losses at the gene ends were 2 bases for V and 10 bases for J; bases not matched to a gene: 2. The CDR3 is 12 amino acids. The germline V gene encodes CDR1 LNHDA and CDR2 SQIVND (reference sequence). The CDR3 reads CASSIMGQGAFF. The CDR3 bases are TGTGCCAGTAGTATAATGGGACAGGGAGCTTTCTTT.

The CDR3 sequence: CASSPRAIYGYTF. The CDR3 region has the DNA TGTGCCAGCAGCCCACGTGCTATCTATGGCTACACCTTC. The chain carries TRBV7-2 and TRBJ1-2; D uncertain. V was trimmed by 5 bases and J by 4 bases, leaving 11 bases between them. The CDR3 is made up of 13 amino acids. Looked up from germline, CDR1 is SGHTA and CDR2 is FQGNSA. Combining the CDR3 with reference TRBV7-2 and TRBJ1-2 gives the whole variable domain GAGVSQSPSNKVTEKGKDVELRCDPISGHTALYWYRQSLGQGLEFLIYFQGNSAPDKSGLPSDRFSAERTGGSVSTLTIQRTQQEDSAVYLCASSPRAIYGYTFGSGTRLTVV.

V is TRBV4-1 and J is TRBJ2-1; 11 bases map to TRBD2. With 4 bases clipped from V and 8 bases from J, the junction kept 7 bases outside the gene matches. CDR3 size: 15 residues. The germline CDR1 and CDR2 sequences are MGHRA and YSYEKL. The CDR3 sequence: CASSPPSGRIDEQFF. Here the CDR3 DNA reads TGCGCCAGCAGCCCTCCTAGCGGGAGGATTGATGAGCAGTTCTTC.

This chain links TRBV19 with TRBJ2-1; a weak D match, TRBD1 (5 bases). The germline CDR1 and CDR2 sequences are LNHDA and SQIVND (reference sequence). There are 14 residues in the CDR3. With 4 bases removed from V and 8 bases from J, the gap between germline ends came to 15 bases. CDR3 DNA sequence: TGTGCCAGTAGTACCCTAAGGGGTAATGATGAGCAGTTCTTC. This sequence encodes CASSTLRGNDEQFF.

This sequence joins TRBV7-3 and TRBJ2-3; 9 bases match TRBD1. Losses at the gene ends were 5 bases for V and 6 bases for J; bases not matched to a gene: 12. The CDR3 runs to 16 residues. CDR1 is SGHTA and CDR2 is FQGTGA in the germline V gene. CDR3 amino acids: CASSQGQGRGGDTQYF. In DNA, the CDR3 is TGTGCCAGCAGCCAAGGACAGGGGCGTGGGGGGGATACGCAGTATTTT. Using reference TRBV7-3 and TRBJ2-3 for the parts outside the CDR3, the full variable domain is GAGVSQTPSNKVTEKGKYVELRCDPISGHTALYWYRQSLGQGPEFLIYFQGTGAADDSGLPNDRFFAVRPEGSVSTLKIQRTERGDSAVYLCASSQGQGRGGDTQYFGPGTRLTVL.

The CDR3, as DNA: TGTGCCAGCAGTGAGGTTCGGGACAGACTGTCCACAGATACGCAGTATTTT. Protein: CASSEVRDRLSTDTQYF. This chain uses TRBV6-1 with TRBJ2-3, with 7 bases aligning to TRBD1. The junction had 11 bases not matched to a gene; V was cut back by 3 bases and J by 2 bases. This CDR3 is 17 amino acids long. The V gene's germline CDR1 is MNHNS and CDR2 SASEGT.